Each of the 30 T cell receptor beta chains below was sequenced from the same sample in a study of response to subunit inactivated influenza vaccine. TCRdb reprocessed the RT-PCR reads with MiXCR, giving one entry per CDR3 protein. The sample consists of 550,000 to 600,000 distinct CDR3 sequences, roughly 10% of them appearing once. Sample: PBMCs from blood, taken on the day of vaccination. These receptors were obtained from a man aged 50 to 60 who received an inactivated influenza vaccine.

The rearrangement links TRBV4-2 to TRBJ1-5; D is possibly TRBD1 (6 bases). The germline V and J ends were trimmed by 6 bases and 5 bases, with 14 bases remaining between them. The length of the CDR3 is 14 residues. Germline CDR1 reads LGHNA; CDR2 reads YNFKEQ. The CDR3 region is CASRDTGRDQPQHF. Written as DNA, the CDR3 is TGTGCCAGCAGGGATACAGGGCGAGATCAGCCCCAGCATTTT.

This clonotype was seen many times. This chain joins TRBV5-1 and TRBJ2-7; 10 bases map to TRBD1. Trimming took 4 bases from V and 5 from J; bases not matched to a gene: 9. The CDR3 consists of 15 residues. CDR1 and CDR2 from the germline V gene are SGHRS and YFSETQ. CDR3 loop: CASSQRTGGINEQYF. In DNA, the CDR3 is TGCGCCAGCAGCCAAAGGACAGGGGGGATCAACGAGCAGTACTTC.

The rearrangement uses TRBV29-1 and TRBJ2-2; TRBD1 matches at 7 bases. Germline V gives CDR1 SQVTM, CDR2 ANQGSEA. V lost 3 bases to trimming and J lost 0 bases; unmatched junction nucleotides: 4. This CDR3 has 15 residues. CDR3 region: CSVEGDSTNTGELFF. The DNA of the CDR3 is TGCAGCGTTGAGGGGGACAGTACGAACACCGGGGAGCTGTTTTTT.

This clonotype was detected only a few times. In nucleotides, the CDR3 is TGTGCCAGCAGCCAAGAATTTATGCAGGGCGCCCAAGAGACCCAGTACTTC. This translates into CASSQEFMQGAQETQYF. The chain has TRBV4-2 and TRBJ2-5; maybe TRBD1 (5 bases). V was clipped by 0 bases and J by 1 base, with 15 bases between them. Per the germline V gene, CDR1 is LGHNA and CDR2 is YNFKEQ. The CDR3 is 17 residues long.

This clonotype was counted ten times or more. The CDR3 region is CASRQNLADTQYF. CDR3 coding DNA: TGTGCCAGCAGACAGAATCTAGCAGATACGCAGTATTTT. V gene TRBV6-2 or TRBV6-3 combines with J gene TRBJ2-3; D is unclear. The germline V and J ends were trimmed by 6 bases and 4 bases, with 11 bases remaining between them. The CDR3 covers 13 residues. Germline CDR1 MNHEY, CDR2 SVGEGT.

V is TRBV20-1 and J is TRBJ2-7; possible D gene TRBD1, 6 bases. This CDR3 has 12 residues. Germline V gives CDR1 DFQATT, CDR2 SNEGSKA (reference sequence). V lost 5 bases and J 5 bases, leaving 13 bases between the germline ends. CDR3 coding DNA: TGCAGTGCTGAGGAACAGGGCCACGAGCAGTACTTC. Translation: CSAEEQGHEQYF.

This clonotype appeared many times. This chain links TRBV20-1 with TRBJ2-7, with 9 positions matching TRBD2. The CDR3 loop spans 15 amino acids. Germline CDR1 is DFQATT and CDR2 is SNEGSKA (reference sequence). V shed 1 base and J 5 bases; nucleotides not matched to a gene: 9. This chain's CDR3 is CSARVMGGRADEQYF. As DNA, the CDR3 is TGCAGTGCTAGAGTTATGGGCGGGAGGGCCGACGAGCAGTACTTC.

There are many counts of this clonotype. The chain employs TRBV5-1 and TRBJ2-7; no clear D. Germline CDR1 reads SGHRS; CDR2 reads YFSETQ. Trimming removed 5 bases at V and 0 bases at J, with 24 bases between. The CDR3 is 18 residues long. The CDR3 coding sequence is TGCGCCAGCAGTCCAGGCTTGGCCATCGGCAGAAGCTCCTACGAGCAGTACTTC. Its translation: CASSPGLAIGRSSYEQYF.

This clonotype was seen a handful of times. J is TRBJ2-7 and V is TRBV9; D might be TRBD2 (6 bases). Germline assignment: CDR1 SGDLS and CDR2 YYNGEE. This CDR3 is built from 15 residues. V lost 4 bases and J lost 1, with 15 bases in between. For the CDR3, the DNA is TGTGCCAGCAGCAGAACCGGGACTCAGTCCTACGAGCAGTACTTC. Its translation is CASSRTGTQSYEQYF. Full variable domain (remainder filled in from reference TRBV9 and TRBJ2-7): DSGVTQTPKHLITATGQRVTLRCSPRSGDLSVYWYQQSLDQGLQFLIQYYNGEERAKGNILERFSAQQFPDLHSELNLSSLELGDSALYFCASSRTGTQSYEQYFGPGTRLTVT.

The rearrangement links TRBV18 to TRBJ1-3; 7 bases map to TRBD1. The CDR3 is 14 residues long. V lost 6 bases to trimming and J lost 8 bases; unmatched junction nucleotides: 10. CDR1 and CDR2 from the germline V gene are KGHSH and LQKENI. CDR3: CASSPRQGKDTIYF. CDR3 coding DNA: TGTGCCAGCTCGCCTCGACAGGGAAAGGACACCATATATTTT.

The sample holds a few counts of this clonotype. V gene TRBV6-2 or TRBV6-3 combines with J gene TRBJ2-7, with TRBD1 as a possible D gene (6 bases). Between the trimmed V and J ends, which lost 0 bases and 11 bases, there was a span of 11 bases. Germline values: CDR1 MNHEY, CDR2 SVGEGT. The CDR3 contains 12 residues. The chain's CDR3 is CASSYSRTAKYF. DNA of the CDR3: TGTGCCAGCAGTTACTCGCGGACAGCGAAGTACTTC.

The chain links TRBV10-3 to TRBJ2-1, with 9 bases that match TRBD2. Germline CDR1 is ENHRY and CDR2 is SYGVKD. This CDR3 region has 12 residues. Trimming cost V 2 bases and J 12 bases; bases outside gene matches: 2. The CDR3 region has the DNA TGTGCCATCAGTGAGCCAGCGGGAGGGCAGTTCTTC. Translated: CAISEPAGGQFF.

This sequence joins TRBV5-1 and TRBJ2-7, with TRBD1 as a possible D gene (5 bases). The CDR3 length is 14 residues. The V gene's germline CDR1 is SGHRS and CDR2 YFSETQ. V gave up 5 bases and J gave up 5 bases, with 17 bases separating them. The CDR3 region is CASSLRALKDEQYF. The CDR3 DNA is TGCGCCAGCAGTCTCAGGGCCCTAAAGGACGAGCAGTACTTC.

This clonotype occurred a few times. This chain connects TRBV27 to TRBJ2-5; 10 bases are shared with TRBD2. CDR3 length equals 16 residues. The germline V gene encodes CDR1 MNHEY and CDR2 SMNVEV (reference sequence). The V gene end was trimmed by 5 bases and the J gene end by 2 bases; junction bases not matched to a gene: 8. As DNA, the CDR3 is TGTGCCAGCAGTATCACCGGGACTAGCGCGCAAGAGACCCAGTACTTC. Amino acids: CASSITGTSAQETQYF.

There are a few counts of this clonotype. In DNA form, the CDR3 reads TGTGCCAGCAGTCCGGAGGGATCTAGCAATCAGCCCCAGCATTTT. This translates into CASSPEGSSNQPQHF. The V gene is TRBV2, the J gene TRBJ1-5; D is ambiguous. The V gene lost 5 bases and the J gene lost 0 bases, with 11 bases spanning the gap. From germline, CDR1 is SNHLY and CDR2 FYNNEI. The CDR3 is 15 residues long.

This clonotype has a count of ten or more. The chain uses TRBV20-1 and TRBJ2-5, with D maybe TRBD2 (6 bases). The germline CDR1 and CDR2 sequences are DFQATT and SNEGSKA (reference sequence). The length of the CDR3 is 12 residues. Trimming removed 7 bases from V and 2 bases from J, with 11 bases in between. The CDR3 protein is CSGRTTQETQYF. CDR3 sequence (DNA): TGCAGTGGGAGGACTACACAAGAGACCCAGTACTTC.

The gene calls are TRBV5-1 and TRBJ2-2; TRBD2 matches 8 bases. This CDR3 spans 14 amino acids. The J segment lost 3 bases and the V segment lost 5 bases, leaving 3 bases of the junction unmatched. Germline CDR1 SGHRS, CDR2 YFSETQ. The CDR3: CASSSGEYTGELFF. CDR3 bases: TGCGCCAGCAGTAGCGGGGAGTACACCGGGGAGCTGTTTTTT.

A remark on this clonotype: At one boundary the junction diverges from the germline segment, which might be a read error. The J gene is TRBJ2-7, the V gene TRBV7-2; D is possibly TRBD1 or TRBD2 (5 bases each). CDR3 length: 12 amino acids. The germline V gene has CDR1 SGHTA and CDR2 FQGNSA. The CDR3 DNA is TGTGCCAGCAGCTTAGTTTGGGACCGAGTGGATTTC. This sequence encodes CASSLVWDRVDF.

This clonotype was counted at least ten times. The gene calls are TRBV27 and TRBJ1-1, with D tentatively TRBD1 (5 bases). The germline V gene has CDR1 MNHEY and CDR2 SMNVEV (reference sequence). The CDR3 spans 14 residues. The V end lost 1 base, the J end lost 5 bases, and 11 bases lay between the germline ends. The CDR3 nucleotides read TGTGCCAGCAGTTTATACGCAGGGAGAACTGAAGCTTTCTTT. It yields the protein CASSLYAGRTEAFF.

V gene TRBV30 combines with J gene TRBJ2-1, with D uncertain. CDR1 and CDR2 from the germline V gene are GTSNPN and SVGIG (reference sequence). The CDR3 has 13 amino acids. V gave up 0 bases and J gave up 9 bases, with 12 bases separating them. The DNA for the CDR3 is TGTGCCTGGAGTGTACTTAAGGGTGGTGAGCAGTTCTTC. Encoded protein: CAWSVLKGGEQFF.

This clonotype has a count of ten or more. DNA of the CDR3: TGCGCCAGCAGCGACCTCTTGACAGTTCCCTCCACTGAAGCTTTCTTT. The encoded protein is CASSDLLTVPSTEAFF. The genes are TRBV5-1 and TRBJ1-1; a possible D gene is TRBD1 (5 bases). The V end lost 4 bases, the J end lost 4 bases, and 20 bases lay between the germline ends. CDR3 length: 16 residues. Germline CDR1 reads SGHRS; CDR2 reads YFSETQ.

This clonotype was seen ten or more times. The chain carries TRBV4-2 and TRBJ1-4; no reliable D call. The V end lost 5 bases, the J end lost 10 bases, and 11 bases lay between the germline ends. The CDR3 is made up of 12 amino acids. Looked up from germline, CDR1 is LGHNA and CDR2 is YNFKEQ. CDR3 bases: TGTGCCAGCAGCACTGACTCCCGAAAACTGTTTTTT. This sequence encodes CASSTDSRKLFF.

The chain has TRBV28 and TRBJ2-2, with TRBD2 identical over 8 bases. Looked up from germline, CDR1 is MDHEN and CDR2 is SYDVKM. V lost 2 bases to trimming and J lost 5 bases; unmatched junction nucleotides: 7. CDR3 length equals 16 residues. CDR3 loop: CASSLPGLVRTGELFF. CDR3 coding DNA: TGTGCCAGCAGTTTACCGGGACTAGTCCGAACCGGGGAGCTGTTTTTT.

This clonotype was counted a few times. The chain couples TRBV21-1 to TRBJ2-1; the table calls TRBD2, which could not be checked here. TRBV21-1 is deemed a pseudogene. This CDR3 spans 15 amino acids. CDR3 sequence reads: CASSKVRPLEGEQFF. CDR3 in DNA: TGTGCCAGCAGCAAAGTGAGGCCGTTAGAGGGTGAGCAGTTCTTC.

This clonotype has ten or more counts. This chain joins TRBV12-3 or TRBV12-4 and TRBJ2-1, with D unresolved. With 6 bases removed from V and 6 bases from J, the gap between germline ends came to 6 bases. The CDR3 contains 11 residues. In DNA form, the CDR3 reads TGTGCCAGCAGCTTGGTCAATGAGCAGTTCTTC. Translating gives CASSLVNEQFF.

The table lists this clonotype with a few counts. This chain links TRBV6-5 with TRBJ1-1; D is unresolved. The germline V gene has CDR1 MNHEY and CDR2 SVGAGI. CDR3 length: 13 amino acids. V was pared by 2 bases and J by 4 bases, with 8 bases between. The CDR3 reads CASSYGSGTEAFF. In nucleotides, the CDR3 is TGTGCCAGCAGTTACGGGAGCGGCACTGAAGCTTTCTTT.

This clonotype was found a few times. The chain combines TRBV7-8 with TRBJ2-4, with D tentatively TRBD2 (6 bases). This CDR3 has 17 residues. V lost 5 bases, J lost 0 bases, and 17 bases lay in between. Looked up from germline, CDR1 is SGHVS and CDR2 is FQNEAQ. The CDR3, as DNA: TGTGCCAGCAGCCTACCCCGGGACGGGAGAGCCAAAAACATTCAGTACTTC. This translates into CASSLPRDGRAKNIQYF.

J is TRBJ2-5 and V is TRBV13; 11 bases are a match to TRBD2. CDR3 length: 15 amino acids. Looked up from germline, CDR1 is PRHDT and CDR2 is FYEKMQ (reference sequence). V dropped 1 base and J dropped 5; count of bases not matched to a gene: 3. The CDR3 is CASSLDPSGRETQYF. Here the CDR3 DNA reads TGTGCCAGCAGCTTAGATCCTAGCGGGAGGGAGACCCAGTACTTC.

This clonotype was detected only a few times. The chain couples TRBV6-5 to TRBJ2-5; 7 bases match TRBD2. The V segment lost 0 bases and the J segment 6 bases; nucleotides outside the gene matches: 10. Germline V gives CDR1 MNHEY, CDR2 SVGAGI. The CDR3 has 16 amino acids. This CDR3 is CASSYSRLAVLKTQYF. CDR3 nucleotides: TGTGCCAGCAGTTACTCGAGGCTAGCGGTCCTAAAGACCCAGTACTTC.

Many counts were recorded for this clonotype. The chain uses TRBV4-2 and TRBJ1-5; D possibly corresponds to TRBD1 (5 bases). Trimming pared 0 bases from V and 7 bases from J, leaving 10 bases between. CDR1 and CDR2 from the germline V gene are LGHNA and YNFKEQ. The CDR3 runs 14 residues. The CDR3 DNA is TGTGCCAGCAGCCAAGAATCAGGGAGCCAGCCCCAGCATTTT. Translated, it gives CASSQESGSQPQHF.